This T cell receptor (beta chain) was recorded in a study of T cells in Graves' hyperthyroidism and ophthalmopathy. Notes on the study in general: The authors' 13 V-J model separated ophthalmopathy from stable hyperthyroidism.

Template material for amplifying TCR beta CDR3 regions consisted of RNA transcripts. TCR CDR3 regions were first amplified by RT-PCR with HTBI primers. TCRdb redid the calling of the multiplex PCR reads with MiXCR, one entry per CDR3 protein. The table has about 200,000 distinct CDR3 sequences, 18% seen once. The length of the CDR3 is 16 residues. Germline assignment: CDR1 MGHRA and CDR2 YSYEKL. The V gene end was trimmed by 0 bases and the J gene end by 7 bases; junction bases not matched to a gene: 11. From more than 9.5 ml of fresh peripheral blood, PBMCs were isolated. This clonotype was counted a single time. Antigen: not known.

Sequences were obtained from blood. The chain carries TRBV4-1 and TRBJ2-7; 8 bases are a match to TRBD2. The clonotype was recovered from a man between 40 and 49 years old with Graves' hyperthyroidism. This CDR3 reads CASSQDRSGGSREQYF. The CDR3 DNA reads TGCGCCAGCAGCCAAGATCGCTCGGGGGGGTCTCGGGAGCAGTACTTC.